This TCR beta chain emerged from a study of T cell clusters in autoimmune cytopenias. Study-wide results and limits: No cluster-lack signature appeared between secondary cytopenia and chronic lymphocytic leukemia patients, apparently due to lymphoma masking. TRB repertoire shifts in secondary cytopenia and chronic lymphocytic leukemia mostly reflected lymphoma, not autoimmunity.

TRB was amplified from about 270 ng of peripheral blood genomic DNA per sample. This CDR3 has 14 residues. TRB was amplified by touch-down multiplex PCR, primer pools A and B combined. TCRdb reprocessed the multiplex PCR reads and reports one entry per CDR3 protein, with no DNA. This table lists under 2,500 distinct CDR3 sequences. This clonotype is labeled medium-sized based on frequency. Its target is not known. The same sample was also used in a study of T cell repertoires in aging, cancer and after chemotherapy. In that study: Donors were grouped into six age bands spanning 30 or younger through 70 or older. Loss of evenness, beyond lost richness, contributed to age-related TCR diversity decline in cancer patients.

The chain combines TRBV12-3 or TRBV12-4 with TRBJ2-5. The sample was peripheral blood. This receptor was obtained from a human donor in good health. This chain's CDR3 is CASSFRQLQETQYF.